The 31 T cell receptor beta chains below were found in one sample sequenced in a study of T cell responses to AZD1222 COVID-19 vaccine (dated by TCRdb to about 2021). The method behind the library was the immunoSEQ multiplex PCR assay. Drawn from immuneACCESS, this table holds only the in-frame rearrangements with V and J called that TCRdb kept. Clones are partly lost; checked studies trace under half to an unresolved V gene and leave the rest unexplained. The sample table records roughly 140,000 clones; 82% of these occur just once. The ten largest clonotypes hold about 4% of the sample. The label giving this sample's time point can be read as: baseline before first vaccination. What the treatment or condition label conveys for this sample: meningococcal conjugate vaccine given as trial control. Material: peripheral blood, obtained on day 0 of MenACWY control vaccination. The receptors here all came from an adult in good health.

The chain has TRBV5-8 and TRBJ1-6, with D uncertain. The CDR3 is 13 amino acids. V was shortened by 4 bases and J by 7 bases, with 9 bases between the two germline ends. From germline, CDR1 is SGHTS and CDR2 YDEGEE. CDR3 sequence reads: CASSLPANSPLHF. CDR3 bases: TGTGCCAGCAGCCTTCCAGCGAATTCACCCCTCCACTTT.

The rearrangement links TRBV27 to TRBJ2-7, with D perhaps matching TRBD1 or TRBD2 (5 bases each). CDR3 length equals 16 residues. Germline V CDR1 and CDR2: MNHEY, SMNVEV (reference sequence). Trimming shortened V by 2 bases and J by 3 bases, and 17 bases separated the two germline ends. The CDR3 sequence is CASSLNPGTENYEQYF. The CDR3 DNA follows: TGTGCCAGCAGTTTAAACCCTGGGACGGAGAACTACGAGCAGTACTTC.

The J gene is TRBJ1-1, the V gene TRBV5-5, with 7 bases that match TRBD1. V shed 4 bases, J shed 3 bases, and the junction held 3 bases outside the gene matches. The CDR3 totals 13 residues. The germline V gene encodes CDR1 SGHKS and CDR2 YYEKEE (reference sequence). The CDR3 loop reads CASSITGDTEAFF. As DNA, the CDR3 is TGTGCCAGCAGCATTACAGGGGACACTGAAGCTTTCTTT.

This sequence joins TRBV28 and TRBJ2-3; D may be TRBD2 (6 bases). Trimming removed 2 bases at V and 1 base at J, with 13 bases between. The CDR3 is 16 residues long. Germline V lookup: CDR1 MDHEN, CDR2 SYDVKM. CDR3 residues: CASSLITASGTDTQYF. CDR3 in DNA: TGTGCCAGCAGTTTAATAACGGCTAGCGGCACAGATACGCAGTATTTT.

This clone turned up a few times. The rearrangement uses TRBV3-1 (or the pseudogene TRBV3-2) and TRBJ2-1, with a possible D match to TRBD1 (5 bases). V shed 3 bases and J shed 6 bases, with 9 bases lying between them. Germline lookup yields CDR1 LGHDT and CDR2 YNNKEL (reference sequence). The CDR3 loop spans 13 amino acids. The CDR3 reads CASSHWQGNEQFF. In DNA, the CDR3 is TGTGCCAGCAGCCATTGGCAGGGCAATGAGCAGTTCTTC.

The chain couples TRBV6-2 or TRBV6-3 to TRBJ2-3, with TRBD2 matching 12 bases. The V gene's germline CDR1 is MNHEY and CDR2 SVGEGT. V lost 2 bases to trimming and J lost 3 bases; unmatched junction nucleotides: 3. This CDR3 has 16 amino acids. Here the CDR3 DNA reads TGTGCCAGCAGTTACACTAGCGGGGGGCCTACAGATACGCAGTATTTT. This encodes CASSYTSGGPTDTQYF.

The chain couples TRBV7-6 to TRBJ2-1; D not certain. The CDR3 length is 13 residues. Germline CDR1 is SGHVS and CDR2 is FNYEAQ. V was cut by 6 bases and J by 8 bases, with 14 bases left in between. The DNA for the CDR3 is TGTGCCAGCAGAAAAGAAGGATGGGATGAGCAGTTCTTC. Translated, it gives CASRKEGWDEQFF. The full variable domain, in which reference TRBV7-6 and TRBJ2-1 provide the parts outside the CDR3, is GAGVSQSPRYKVTKRGQDVALRCDPISGHVSLYWYRQALGQGPEFLTYFNYEAQQDKSGLPNDRFSAERPEGSISTLTIQRTEQRDSAMYRCASRKEGWDEQFFGPGTRLTVL.

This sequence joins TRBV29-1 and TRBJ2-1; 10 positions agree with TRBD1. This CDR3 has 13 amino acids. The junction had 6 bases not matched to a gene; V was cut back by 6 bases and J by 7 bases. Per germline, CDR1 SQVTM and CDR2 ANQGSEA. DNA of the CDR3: TGCAGCGTCCGGGACAGGGGTCTAAATGAGCAGTTCTTC. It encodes CSVRDRGLNEQFF.

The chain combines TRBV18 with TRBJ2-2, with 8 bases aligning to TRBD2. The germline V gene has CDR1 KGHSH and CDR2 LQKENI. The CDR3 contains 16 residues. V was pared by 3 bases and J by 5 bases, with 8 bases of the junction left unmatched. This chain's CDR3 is CASSPPGLAGTGELFF. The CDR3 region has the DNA TGTGCCAGCTCACCCCCTGGACTAGCAGGAACCGGGGAGCTGTTTTTT.

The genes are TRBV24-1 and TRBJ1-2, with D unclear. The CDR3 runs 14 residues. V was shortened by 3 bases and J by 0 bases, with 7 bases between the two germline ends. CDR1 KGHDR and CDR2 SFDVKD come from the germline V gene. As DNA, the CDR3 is TGTGCCACCAGTGATGCCCGAGCTAACTATGGCTACACCTTC. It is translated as CATSDARANYGYTF.

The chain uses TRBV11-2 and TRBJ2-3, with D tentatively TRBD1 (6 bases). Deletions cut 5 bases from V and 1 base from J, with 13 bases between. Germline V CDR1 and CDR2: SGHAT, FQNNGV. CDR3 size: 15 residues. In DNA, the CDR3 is TGTGCCAGCAGCACCAGGGGAGCCGGCACAGATACGCAGTATTTT. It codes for CASSTRGAGTDTQYF.

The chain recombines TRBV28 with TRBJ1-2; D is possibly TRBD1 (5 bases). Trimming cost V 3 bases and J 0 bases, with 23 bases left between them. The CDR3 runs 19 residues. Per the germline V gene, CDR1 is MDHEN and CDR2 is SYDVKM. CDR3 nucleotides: TGTGCCAGCAGTTTGGGGTTACTTCCGACTGGGGGTTCTAACTATGGCTACACCTTC. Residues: CASSLGLLPTGGSNYGYTF.

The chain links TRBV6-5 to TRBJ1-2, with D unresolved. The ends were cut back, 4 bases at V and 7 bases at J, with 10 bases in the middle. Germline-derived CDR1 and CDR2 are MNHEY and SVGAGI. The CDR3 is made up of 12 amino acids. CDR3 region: CASSSPPGGYTF. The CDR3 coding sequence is TGTGCCAGCAGTTCCCCCCCTGGTGGCTACACCTTC.

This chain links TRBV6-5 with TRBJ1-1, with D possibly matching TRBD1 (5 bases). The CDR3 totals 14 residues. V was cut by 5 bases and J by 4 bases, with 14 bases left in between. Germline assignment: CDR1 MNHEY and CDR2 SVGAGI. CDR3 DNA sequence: TGTGCCAGCAGTCCCGTGACGGACATCACTGAAGCTTTCTTT. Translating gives CASSPVTDITEAFF.

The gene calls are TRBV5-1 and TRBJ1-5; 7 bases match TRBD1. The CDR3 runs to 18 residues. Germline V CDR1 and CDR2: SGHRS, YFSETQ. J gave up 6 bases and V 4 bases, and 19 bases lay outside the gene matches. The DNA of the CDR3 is TGCGCCAGCAGCCTGGGCCCCAGGGGGGGCTCTAATAGTCAGCCCCAGCATTTT. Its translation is CASSLGPRGGSNSQPQHF. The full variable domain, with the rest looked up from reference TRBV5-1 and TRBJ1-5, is KAGVTQTPRYLIKTRGQQVTLSCSPISGHRSVSWYQQTPGQGLQFLFEYFSETQRNKGNFPGRFSGRQFSNSRSEMNVSTLELGDSALYLCASSLGPRGGSNSQPQHFGDGTRLSIL.

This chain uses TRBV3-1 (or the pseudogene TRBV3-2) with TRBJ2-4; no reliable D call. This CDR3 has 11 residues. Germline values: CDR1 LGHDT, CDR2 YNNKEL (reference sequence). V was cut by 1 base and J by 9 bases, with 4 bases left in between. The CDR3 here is CASSQVGIQYF. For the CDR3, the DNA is TGTGCCAGCAGCCAAGTGGGCATTCAGTACTTC.

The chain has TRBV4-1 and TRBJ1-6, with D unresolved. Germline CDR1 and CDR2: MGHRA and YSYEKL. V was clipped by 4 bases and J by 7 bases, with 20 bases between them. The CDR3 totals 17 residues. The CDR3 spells CASSRTPLVLGNSPLHF. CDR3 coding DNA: TGCGCCAGCAGCCGTACTCCACTGGTTTTAGGGAATTCACCCCTCCACTTT.

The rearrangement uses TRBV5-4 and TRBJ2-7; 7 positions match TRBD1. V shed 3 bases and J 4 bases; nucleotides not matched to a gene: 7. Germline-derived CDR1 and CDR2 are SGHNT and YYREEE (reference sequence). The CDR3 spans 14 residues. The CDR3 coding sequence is TGTGCCAGCAGCTCCCGGGACAGTGGTTACGAGCAGTACTTC. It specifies CASSSRDSGYEQYF.

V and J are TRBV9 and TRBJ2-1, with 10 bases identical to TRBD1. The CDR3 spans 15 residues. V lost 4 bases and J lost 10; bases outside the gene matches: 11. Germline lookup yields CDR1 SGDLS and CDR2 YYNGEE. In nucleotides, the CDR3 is TGTGCCAGCAGCCCATCGGACAGGGGGATTGGGGAGCAGTTCTTC. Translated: CASSPSDRGIGEQFF.

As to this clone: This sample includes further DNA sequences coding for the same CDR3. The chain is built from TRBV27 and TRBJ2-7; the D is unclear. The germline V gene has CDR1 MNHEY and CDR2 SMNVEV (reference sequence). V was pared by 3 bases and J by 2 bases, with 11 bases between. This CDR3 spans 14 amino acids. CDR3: CASSFVDTPYEQYF. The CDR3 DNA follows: TGTGCCAGCAGTTTCGTAGATACCCCCTACGAGCAGTACTTC.

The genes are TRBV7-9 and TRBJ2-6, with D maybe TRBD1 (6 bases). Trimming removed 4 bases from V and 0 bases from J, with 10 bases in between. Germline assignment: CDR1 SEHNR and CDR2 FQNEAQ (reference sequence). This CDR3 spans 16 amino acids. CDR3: CASSWGRVSGANVLTF. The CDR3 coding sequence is TGTGCCAGCAGCTGGGGGCGGGTCTCTGGGGCCAACGTCCTGACTTTC.

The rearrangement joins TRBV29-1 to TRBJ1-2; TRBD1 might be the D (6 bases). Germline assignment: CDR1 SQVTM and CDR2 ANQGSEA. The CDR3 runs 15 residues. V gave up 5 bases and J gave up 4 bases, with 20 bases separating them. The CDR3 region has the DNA TGCAGCGTTCTGTATTCGGCAGGAGGGGGCTATGGCTACACCTTC. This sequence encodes CSVLYSAGGGYGYTF.

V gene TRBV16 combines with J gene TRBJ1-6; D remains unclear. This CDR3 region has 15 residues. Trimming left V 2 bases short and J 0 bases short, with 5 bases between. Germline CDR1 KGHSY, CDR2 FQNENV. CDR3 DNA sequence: TGTGCCAGCAGCCAAGAGAGCTCCTATAATTCACCCCTCCACTTT. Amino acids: CASSQESSYNSPLHF.

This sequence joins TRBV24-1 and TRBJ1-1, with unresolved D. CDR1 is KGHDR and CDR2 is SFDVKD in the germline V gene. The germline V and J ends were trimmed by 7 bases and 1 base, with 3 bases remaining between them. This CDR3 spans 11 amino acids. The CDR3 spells CATRQNTEAFF. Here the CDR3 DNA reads TGTGCCACCAGACAGAACACTGAAGCTTTCTTT.

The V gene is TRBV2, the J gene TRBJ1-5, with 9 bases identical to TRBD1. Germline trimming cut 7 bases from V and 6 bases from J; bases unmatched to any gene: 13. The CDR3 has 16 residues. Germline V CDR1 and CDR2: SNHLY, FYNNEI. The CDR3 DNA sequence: TGTGCCAGCACCGAAGGACAGGGGCGAGGGGTTCAGCCCCAGCATTTT. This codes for CASTEGQGRGVQPQHF.

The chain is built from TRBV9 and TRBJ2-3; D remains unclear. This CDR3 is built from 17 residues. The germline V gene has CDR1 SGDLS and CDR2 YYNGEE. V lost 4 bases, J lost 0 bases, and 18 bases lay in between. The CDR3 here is CASSLRSTRLSTDTQYF. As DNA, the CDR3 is TGTGCCAGCAGCCTGCGAAGCACCCGCCTTAGCACAGATACGCAGTATTTT.

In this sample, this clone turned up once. The chain's CDR3 is CASSANLLDSRYF. The DNA of the CDR3 is TGTGCCAGCTCAGCTAATCTACTGGATTCCCGGTACTTC. The rearrangement links TRBV18 to TRBJ2-4; D is unresolved. This CDR3 is built from 13 residues. The V gene lost 5 bases and the J gene lost 15 bases, with 20 bases spanning the gap. The germline V gene encodes CDR1 KGHSH and CDR2 LQKENI.

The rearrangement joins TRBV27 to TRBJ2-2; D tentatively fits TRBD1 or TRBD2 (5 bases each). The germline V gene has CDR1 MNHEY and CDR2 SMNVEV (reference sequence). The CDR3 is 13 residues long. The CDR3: CAIGRDGTGELFF. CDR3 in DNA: TGTGCTATTGGCCGGGACGGCACCGGGGAGCTGTTTTTT.

CDR3 sequence reads: CASSLVGGRDTQYF. The CDR3 DNA sequence: TGCGCCAGCAGCTTGGTGGGGGGGCGAGATACGCAGTATTTT. The chain uses TRBV5-1 and TRBJ2-3, with D possibly matching TRBD2 (7 bases). CDR1 is SGHRS and CDR2 is YFSETQ in the germline V gene. The CDR3 runs to 14 residues. The ends were cut back, 0 bases at V and 5 bases at J, with 10 bases in the middle.

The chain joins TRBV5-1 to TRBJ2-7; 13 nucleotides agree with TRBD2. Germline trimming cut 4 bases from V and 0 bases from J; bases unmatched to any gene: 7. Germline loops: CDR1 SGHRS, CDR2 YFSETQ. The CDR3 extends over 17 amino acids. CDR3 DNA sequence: TGCGCCAGCAGCATACTAGCGGGGGGGGACTCCTCCTACGAGCAGTACTTC. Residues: CASSILAGGDSSYEQYF.

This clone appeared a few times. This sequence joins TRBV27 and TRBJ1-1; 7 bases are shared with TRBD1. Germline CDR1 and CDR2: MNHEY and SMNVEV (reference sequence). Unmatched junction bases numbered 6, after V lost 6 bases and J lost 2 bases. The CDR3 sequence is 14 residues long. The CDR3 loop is CASRLAGGNTEAFF. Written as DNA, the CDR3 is TGTGCCAGCAGACTAGCAGGGGGTAACACTGAAGCTTTCTTT.